The rows below give T cell receptor beta chains drawn from one sample of a study of blood T cell repertoires in COVID-19. Measured with immunoSEQ multiplex PCR; TCRdb has only the in-frame clones, and not every one. The sample shows about 440,000 clones, 90% of them seen only once. Sample: PBMCs or T cells enriched from blood (not recorded which). The receptors shown here come from a man aged 18 to 29 who had recovered from COVID-19. Both conserved end residues are part of each CDR3. The D gene is left open where the match is weak. Clone size is given for some rows only: seen once, a few or many times, or a class if the clone is expanded.

NA	TRBJ2-3	TRBV29-1	TRBD2	TGCAGCGTTTGGCTAGCGGGGGGGGATACGCAGTATTTT	CSVWLAGGDTQYF
NA	TRBJ1-5	TRBV27	NA	TGTGCCAGCAGTCTCTCCGGGTCCAATCAGCCCCAGCATTTT	CASSLSGSNQPQHF
NA	TRBJ2-3	TRBV28	TRBD1	TGTGCCAGCAGCTGGGACAGTAGCACAGATACGCAGTATTTT	CASSWDSSTDTQYF
NA	TRBJ1-1	TRBV3-1/TRBV3-2	NA	TGTGCCAGCAGCCCGGGACAAATGAACACTGAAGCTTTCTTT	CASSPGQMNTEAFF
few	TRBJ2-2	TRBV2	NA	TGTGCCAGCAGTGCCACGAACACCGGGGAGCTGTTTTTT	CASSATNTGELFF
NA	TRBJ1-1	TRBV10-1	TRBD1	TGCGCCAGCAGTCCCGGACAGGAGCGGGTGAACACTGAAGCTTTCTTT	CASSPGQERVNTEAFF
NA	TRBJ1-1	TRBV3-1/TRBV3-2	NA	TGTGCCAGCAGCGGAGACAGGCTTAAGCCTTTCTTT	CASSGDRLKPFF
NA	TRBJ1-2	TRBV18	NA	TGTGCCAGCTCTCTCGGGGGGTTTGATGAGGCCTATGGCTACACCTTC	CASSLGGFDEAYGYTF
NA	TRBJ2-7	TRBV11-2	NA	TGTGCCAGCAGGAAGTTGCAGGGGCGTTACGAGCAGTACTTC	CASRKLQGRYEQYF
NA	TRBJ2-3	TRBV6-5	NA	TGTGCCTCACAGGGTACGGATACGCAGTATTTT	CASQGTDTQYF
NA	TRBJ2-2	TRBV12-3/TRBV12-4	NA	TGTGCCAGCAGTTTACGGAACACCGGGGAGCTGTTTTTT	CASSLRNTGELFF
NA	TRBJ2-1	TRBV28	TRBD2	TGTGCCAGCAGTTTAGGGGACTACAGGTACAATGAGCAGTTCTTC	CASSLGDYRYNEQFF
NA	TRBJ1-5	TRBV6-5	TRBD1	TGTGCCAGCAGTAGGACAGGGCTGGTAAATCAGCCCCAGCATTTT	CASSRTGLVNQPQHF
NA	TRBJ1-6	TRBV27	TRBD1	TGTGCCAGCGGATCCGGGACAGGGGCTTCACCCCTCCACTTT	CASGSGTGASPLHF
NA	TRBJ1-5	TRBV28	NA	TGTGCCAGCAGTTTTTTTAAGTTCTCCCGTAGTAGCAATCAGCCCCAGCATTTT	CASSFFKFSRSSNQPQHF
NA	TRBJ2-7	TRBV5-4	NA	TGTGCCAGCCGAACAGACAGAAACGAGCAGTACTTC	CASRTDRNEQYF
NA	TRBJ2-4	TRBV5-1	TRBD2	TGCGCCAGCAGTTTGACTAGCGGGAAAGCCAAAAACATTCAGTACTTC	CASSLTSGKAKNIQYF
NA	TRBJ1-1	TRBV12-5	NA	TGTGCTAGTGGTTTGTTTGTAGGAGGAAACACTGAAGCTTTCTTT	CASGLFVGGNTEAFF
NA	TRBJ2-7	TRBV6-2/TRBV6-3	NA	TGTGCCAGCAGTTACGGCGGGGGCGCCGGGTACGAGCAGTACTTC	CASSYGGGAGYEQYF
NA	TRBJ1-3	TRBV5-8	NA	TGTGCCAGCAGCACCCTCGGGGTCTGGAACACCATATATTTT	CASSTLGVWNTIYF
NA	TRBJ1-3	TRBV12-1	NA	TGTGCCAGCAGCTTTGAAGCGGTGGGCAGCTCTGGAAACACCATATATTTT	CASSFEAVGSSGNTIYF
NA	TRBJ1-1	TRBV10-2	NA	TGCGCCAGCAGTGGGGGCATAGCTTTCTTT	CASSGGIAFF
NA	TRBJ2-1	TRBV11-2	NA	TGTGCCAGCAGCTTAATGGTAAAGGCGGGGAACAATGAGCAGTTCTTC	CASSLMVKAGNNEQFF
NA	TRBJ2-2	TRBV6-6	TRBD1	TGTGCCAGCAGTTACTCGGGACAGTTGAACACCGGGGAGCTGTTTTTT	CASSYSGQLNTGELFF
once	TRBJ1-6	TRBV5-1	TRBD1	TGCGCCAGCAGCTCATCGACAGGGGACAATTCACCCCTCCACTTT	CASSSSTGDNSPLHF
NA	TRBJ1-2	TRBV6-2/TRBV6-3	NA	TGTGCCAGCAGCAAGAGTTACTATGGCTACACCTTC	CASSKSYYGYTF
NA	TRBJ1-5	TRBV19	TRBD1	TGTGCCAGTCCTCCCCCGGGACAGGGGTTGGGTCAGCCCCAGCATTTT	CASPPPGQGLGQPQHF
NA	TRBJ2-7	TRBV27	TRBD2	TGTGCCAGCAGTGCTGGGGCTAGCGGGAGGGCCCTTTACGAGCAGTACTTC	CASSAGASGRALYEQYF
once	TRBJ1-3	TRBV7-8	NA	TGTGCCAGCAGCCCGTACAGACAGGATAGCTCTGGAAACACCATATATTTT	CASSPYRQDSSGNTIYF
once	TRBJ2-1	TRBV7-8	NA	TGTGCCAGCAGCTATCGACTGGGGGGTGAGCAGTTCTTC	CASSYRLGGEQFF
NA	TRBJ2-7	TRBV3-1/TRBV3-2	TRBD1	TGTGCCAGCAGGCCTCTTCCGGGACAGATTTTTAAAGAGCAGTACTTC	CASRPLPGQIFKEQYF
NA	TRBJ1-2	TRBV6-6	NA	TGTGCCAGCAGTTCCACGGGACTCTATGGCTACACCTTC	CASSSTGLYGYTF
NA	TRBJ2-7	TRBV5-6	TRBD2	TGTGCCAGCAGCTTGGGGCCGGGAGGAGAGTCCAGGCAGTACTTC	CASSLGPGGESRQYF
NA	TRBJ1-2	TRBV27	NA	TGTGCCAGCAGGGGGTGGGAGGGCTATGGCTACACCTTC	CASRGWEGYGYTF
NA	TRBJ1-4	TRBV25-1	NA	TGTGCCAGCAGTCCAGACAGGCCTTTGGGGAGACTGTTTTTT	CASSPDRPLGRLFF
NA	TRBJ1-2	TRBV5-4	NA	TGTGCCAGCAGCCCCCGATCGGGGGTAGAGGGCTACACCTTC	CASSPRSGVEGYTF
NA	TRBJ2-5	TRBV28	NA	TGTGCCAGCACGGAGGGGAGCCAGGGCAGGCAAACCCAGTACTTC	CASTEGSQGRQTQYF
NA	TRBJ1-3	TRBV24-1	NA	TGTGCCACCAGGGAAACAGGGACCTCTGGAAACACCATATATTTT	CATRETGTSGNTIYF
NA	TRBJ2-1	TRBV27	TRBD2	TGTGCCAGCAGTTTGGGGACTAGCGGGAGAAATGAGCAGTTCTTC	CASSLGTSGRNEQFF
NA	TRBJ1-4	TRBV14	TRBD1	TGTGCCAGCAGCCAGTGGACAGGGGGTGGAACTAATGAAAAACTGTTTTTT	CASSQWTGGGTNEKLFF
NA	TRBJ1-1	TRBV23-1	NA	TGCGCCAGCAGTCGGGGACACCCCGGGGAAGCTTTCTTT	CASSRGHPGEAFF
NA	TRBJ2-1	TRBV28	TRBD1	TGTGCCAGCAGTTCCAGGGGGCTGAGGGAGTTCTTC	CASSSRGLREFF
NA	TRBJ1-2	TRBV12-3/TRBV12-4	TRBD1	TGTGCCAGCAAAAAGGGACAGGTCTATGGCTACACCTTC	CASKKGQVYGYTF
NA	TRBJ1-3	TRBV3-1/TRBV3-2	NA	TGTGCCAGCAGCCAATCCCCCAAGCCCTCTGGAAACACCATATATTTT	CASSQSPKPSGNTIYF
NA	TRBJ2-2	TRBV2	TRBD2	TGTGCCAGCAGTGAAGTAGCGGGAGCCACCGGGGAGCTGTTTTTT	CASSEVAGATGELFF
NA	TRBJ1-1	TRBV6-1	NA	TGTGCCAGCAGTGAAGCTCGCAGGGTCTACCCCCTATGGAGCACTGAAGCTTTCTTT	CASSEARRVYPLWSTEAFF
NA	TRBJ1-1	TRBV9	TRBD1	TGTGCCAGCAGCCCACCGGACAGGATGAACACTGAAGCTTTCTTT	CASSPPDRMNTEAFF
NA	TRBJ2-7	TRBV27	TRBD1	TGTGCCAGCAGCAATAAACAGGGGTCTCACGAGCAGTACTTC	CASSNKQGSHEQYF
NA	TRBJ2-1	TRBV27	TRBD2	TGTGCCAGCTCGCCGGGCCGGGAGGGAAGGGATGAGCAGTTCTTC	CASSPGREGRDEQFF
once	TRBJ1-2	TRBV19	NA	TGTGCCAGTAGTACCCCAGATAGCTTCTATGGCTACACCTTC	CASSTPDSFYGYTF
NA	TRBJ2-1	TRBV12-3/TRBV12-4	NA	TGTGCCAGCAGTTTAGACATCTACAATGAGCAGTTCTTC	CASSLDIYNEQFF
NA	TRBJ2-7	TRBV29-1	TRBD1	TGCAGCGTCGGGGACAGGCCCCAGGACGAGCAGTACTTC	CSVGDRPQDEQYF
NA	TRBJ2-3	TRBV24-1	NA	TGTGCCACCAGTGACCCTTCGGTCCTCACAGATACGCAGTATTTT	CATSDPSVLTDTQYF